Below are 14 T cell receptor beta chains sequenced from a single sample in a study of regulatory T cells in long-lasting Graves disease. iRepertoire HTBI primers and Arm-PCR of CDR3 regions built TCR beta libraries. TCRdb passed the multiplex PCR reads through MiXCR, listing each CDR3 protein once. Counted here are a few hundred thousand distinct CDR3 sequences, around 20% occurring once; the ten biggest clones make up 26%. As for time point: persistent/refractory GD, antithyroid drugs over 5 years with positive TRAb. RNA extracted from PBMCs served as the sequencing template. The source was peripheral blood mononuclear cells (PBMCs), collected when the disease was refractory, from a patient treated with antithyroid drugs. The source of these receptors is a female donor with Graves disease.

This clonotype was counted many times. The rearrangement joins TRBV29-1 to TRBJ2-5; D call uncertain. V was shortened by 4 bases and J by 5 bases, with 11 bases between the two germline ends. This CDR3 has 12 residues. CDR1 SQVTM and CDR2 ANQGSEA come from the germline V gene. The CDR3 reads CSVVQEGETQYF. The DNA of the CDR3 is TGCAGCGTTGTTCAGGAAGGGGAGACCCAGTACTTC.

The gene calls are TRBV18 and TRBJ2-7; D gene ambiguous. Germline CDR1 and CDR2: KGHSH and LQKENI. The CDR3 contains 15 residues. Trimming shortened V by 1 base and J by 1 base, and 11 bases separated the two germline ends. In nucleotides, the CDR3 is TGTGCCAGCTCACCACAAAACAGACGGTCCTACGAGCAGTACTTC. Translation gives CASSPQNRRSYEQYF.

V is TRBV7-9 and J is TRBJ2-7, with 9 bases aligning to TRBD2. The CDR3 is made up of 15 amino acids. The germline V gene encodes CDR1 SEHNR and CDR2 FQNEAQ (reference sequence). The V segment lost 11 bases and the J segment 3 bases; nucleotides outside the gene matches: 14. CDR3 residues: CALGGTTSGNYEQYF. The CDR3 DNA follows: TGTGCCCTAGGGGGGACGACTAGCGGAAACTACGAGCAGTACTTC.

V usage is TRBV19 and J usage is TRBJ1-2; 10 nucleotides line up with TRBD1. The CDR3 spans 17 residues. The germline V gene encodes CDR1 LNHDA and CDR2 SQIVND (reference sequence). V shed 7 bases, J shed 4 bases, and the junction held 15 bases outside the gene matches. CDR3 coding DNA: TGTGCCAGTACCCCGGGAGGGACAGGGGTCGGGGGCTATGGCTACACCTTC. Translation gives CASTPGGTGVGGYGYTF.

This clonotype occurred many times. The V and J genes are TRBV30 and TRBJ2-7; 8 nucleotides agree with TRBD2. The trim removed 3 bases at V and 0 bases at J, leaving 4 bases unmatched. Germline loops: CDR1 GTSNPN, CDR2 SVGIG (reference sequence). CDR3 length equals 14 residues. The CDR3 protein is CAWRLAGLSYEQYF. The CDR3 DNA sequence: TGTGCCTGGAGGCTAGCGGGCCTCTCCTACGAGCAGTACTTC.

This chain connects TRBV14 to TRBJ2-2; D not resolved. This CDR3 region has 13 residues. From germline, CDR1 is SGHDN and CDR2 FVKESK. V was trimmed by 4 bases and J by 6 bases, leaving 9 bases between them. The CDR3 coding sequence is TGTGCCAGCAGCCCTTCCGTTTCCGGGGAGCTGTTTTTT. It translates to CASSPSVSGELFF.

In its sample, this clonotype was seen a few times. The rearrangement links TRBV18 to TRBJ1-1, with a possible D match to TRBD1 (5 bases). V was shortened by 2 bases and J by 0 bases, with 16 bases between the two germline ends. This CDR3 region has 17 residues. From germline, CDR1 is KGHSH and CDR2 LQKENI. For the CDR3, the DNA is TGTGCCAGCTCACCATCGGTCAGGGCCGTATTGAACACTGAAGCTTTCTTT. Protein product: CASSPSVRAVLNTEAFF.

This clonotype has a handful of counts. V is TRBV6-2 or TRBV6-3 and J is TRBJ2-4; 9 bases fit TRBD2. The CDR3 extends over 15 amino acids. J lost 6 bases, V lost 7 bases, and 10 bases had no gene match. From germline, CDR1 is MNHEY and CDR2 SVGEGT. The CDR3: CASTGGRAGGNIQYF. The CDR3 nucleotides are TGTGCCAGCACTGGCGGGAGGGCCGGGGGAAACATTCAGTACTTC.

The chain employs TRBV29-1 and TRBJ1-1, with 7 bases aligning to TRBD1. This CDR3 is built from 10 residues. Germline V gene lookup returns CDR1 SQVTM and CDR2 ANQGSEA. The J segment lost 8 bases and the V segment lost 7 bases, leaving 4 bases of the junction unmatched. The CDR3 is CSDGTVEAFF. CDR3 nucleotides: TGCAGCGACGGGACAGTAGAAGCTTTCTTT.

V gene TRBV7-9 combines with J gene TRBJ1-1; D is undetermined. The CDR3 consists of 14 residues. The germline gives CDR1 SEHNR, CDR2 FQNEAQ (reference sequence). V shed 7 bases and J shed 0 bases, with 12 bases lying between them. CDR3 coding DNA: TGTGCCAGCACCTTTTTCCAGGTGAACACTGAAGCTTTCTTT. It encodes CASTFFQVNTEAFF. Looking up the rest from reference TRBV7-9 and TRBJ1-1 gives the full variable domain: DTGVSQNPRHKITKRGQNVTFRCDPISEHNRLYWYRQTLGQGPEFLTYFQNEAQLEKSRLLSDRFSAERPKGSFSTLEIQRTEQGDSAMYLCASTFFQVNTEAFFGQGTRLTVV.

V gene TRBV6-1 combines with J gene TRBJ2-1, with 10 bases lining up with TRBD1. The germline gives CDR1 MNHNS, CDR2 SASEGT. The CDR3 is 14 residues long. V was clipped by 10 bases and J by 5 bases; unmatched bases: 8. The CDR3 reads CATTTGGQNNEQFF. DNA for the CDR3: TGTGCCACAACGACAGGGGGCCAAAACAATGAGCAGTTCTTC.

This clonotype was counted between two and nine times. V and J are TRBV20-1 and TRBJ2-4; the match to TRBD2 covers 11 bases. The CDR3 covers 15 residues. Per germline, CDR1 DFQATT and CDR2 SNEGSKA (reference sequence). Trimming at V came to 5 bases and at J to 8 bases, leaving 11 bases not matched to a gene. The CDR3 loop is CSASYSGRAWDIQYF. As DNA, the CDR3 is TGCAGTGCTTCCTATAGCGGGAGGGCCTGGGACATTCAGTACTTC.

This clonotype appeared a single time. This chain joins TRBV20-1 and TRBJ2-7; D is undetermined. The germline V gene has CDR1 DFQATT and CDR2 SNEGSKA (reference sequence). V was clipped by 2 bases and J by 3 bases, with 8 bases between them. This CDR3 comprises 12 residues. The CDR3 loop reads CSARKRHYEQYF. DNA for the CDR3: TGCAGTGCTAGAAAGCGCCACTACGAGCAGTACTTC.

This clonotype was recorded at least ten times. The J gene is TRBJ1-3, the V gene TRBV19, with D possibly being TRBD1 (5 bases). Germline V lookup: CDR1 LNHDA, CDR2 SQIVND (reference sequence). The CDR3 consists of 13 residues. Trimming took 3 bases from V and 5 from J, leaving 8 bases between them. CDR3: CASSIPGRNTIYF. The CDR3 nucleotides are TGTGCCAGTAGTATTCCGGGGCGAAACACCATATATTTT.